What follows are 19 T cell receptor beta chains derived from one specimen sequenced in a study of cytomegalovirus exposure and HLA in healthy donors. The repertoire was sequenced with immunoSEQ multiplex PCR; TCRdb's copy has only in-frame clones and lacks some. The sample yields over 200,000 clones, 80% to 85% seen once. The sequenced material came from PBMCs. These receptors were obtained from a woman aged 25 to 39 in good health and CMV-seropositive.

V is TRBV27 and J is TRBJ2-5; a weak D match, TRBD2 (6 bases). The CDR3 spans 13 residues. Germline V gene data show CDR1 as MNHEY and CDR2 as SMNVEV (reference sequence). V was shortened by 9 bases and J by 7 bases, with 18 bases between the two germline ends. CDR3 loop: CASRDAGGVTQYF. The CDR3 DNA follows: TGTGCCAGTAGGGACGCCGGAGGGGTGACCCAGTACTTC.

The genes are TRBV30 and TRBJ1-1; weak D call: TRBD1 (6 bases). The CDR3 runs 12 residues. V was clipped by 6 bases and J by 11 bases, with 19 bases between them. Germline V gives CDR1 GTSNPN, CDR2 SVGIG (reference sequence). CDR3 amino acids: CACLGGRERAFF. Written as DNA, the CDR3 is TGTGCCTGCCTCGGGGGCAGAGAGAGGGCTTTCTTT.

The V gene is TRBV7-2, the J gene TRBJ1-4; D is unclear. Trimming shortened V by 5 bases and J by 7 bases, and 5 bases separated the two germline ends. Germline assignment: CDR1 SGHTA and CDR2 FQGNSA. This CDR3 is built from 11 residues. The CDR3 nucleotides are TGTGCCAGCAGCGAAGGTGAAAAACTGTTTTTT. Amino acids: CASSEGEKLFF.

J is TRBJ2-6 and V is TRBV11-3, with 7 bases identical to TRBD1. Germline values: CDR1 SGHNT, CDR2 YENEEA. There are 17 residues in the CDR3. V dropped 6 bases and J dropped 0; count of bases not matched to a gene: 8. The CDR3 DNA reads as TGTGCCAGCAGTTCCCTTACAGGGGCCTCTGGGGCCAACGTCCTGACTTTC. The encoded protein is CASSSLTGASGANVLTF.

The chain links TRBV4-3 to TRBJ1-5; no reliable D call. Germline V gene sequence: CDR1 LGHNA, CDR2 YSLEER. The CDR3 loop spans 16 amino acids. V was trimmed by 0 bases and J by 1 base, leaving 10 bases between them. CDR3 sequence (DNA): TGCGCCAGCAGCCAAGATGTAGGAGGGAGCAATCAGCCCCAGCATTTT. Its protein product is CASSQDVGGSNQPQHF.

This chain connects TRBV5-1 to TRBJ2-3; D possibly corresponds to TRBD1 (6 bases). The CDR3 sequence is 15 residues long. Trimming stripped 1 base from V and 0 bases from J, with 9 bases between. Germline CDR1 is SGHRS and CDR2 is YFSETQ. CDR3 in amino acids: CASSLYDRSTDTQYF. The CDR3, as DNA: TGCGCCAGCAGCTTGTACGACAGGAGCACAGATACGCAGTATTTT.

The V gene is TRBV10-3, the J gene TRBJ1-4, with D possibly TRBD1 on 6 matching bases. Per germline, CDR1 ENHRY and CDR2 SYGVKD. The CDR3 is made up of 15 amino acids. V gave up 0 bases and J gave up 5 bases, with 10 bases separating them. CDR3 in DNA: TGTGCCATCAGTGAGTCACAGGGAGGGAATGAAAAACTGTTTTTT. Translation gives CAISESQGGNEKLFF.

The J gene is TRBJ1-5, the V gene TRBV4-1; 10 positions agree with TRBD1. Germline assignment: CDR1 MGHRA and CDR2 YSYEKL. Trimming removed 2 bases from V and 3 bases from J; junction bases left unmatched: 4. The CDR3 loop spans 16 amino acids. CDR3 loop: CASSQLGQGNNQPQHF. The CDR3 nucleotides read TGCGCCAGCAGCCAACTGGGACAGGGGAACAATCAGCCCCAGCATTTT.

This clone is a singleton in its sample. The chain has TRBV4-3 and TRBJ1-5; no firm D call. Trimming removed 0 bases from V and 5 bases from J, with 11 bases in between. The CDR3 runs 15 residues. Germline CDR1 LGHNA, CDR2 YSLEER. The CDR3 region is CASSQERRSDQPQHF. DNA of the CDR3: TGCGCCAGCAGCCAAGAGCGCAGGTCAGATCAGCCCCAGCATTTT.

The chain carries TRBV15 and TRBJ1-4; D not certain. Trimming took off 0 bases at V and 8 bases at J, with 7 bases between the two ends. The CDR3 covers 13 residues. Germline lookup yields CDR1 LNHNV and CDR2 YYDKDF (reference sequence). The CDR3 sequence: CATSRDHWEKLFF. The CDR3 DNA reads TGTGCCACCAGCAGAGATCACTGGGAAAAACTGTTTTTT.

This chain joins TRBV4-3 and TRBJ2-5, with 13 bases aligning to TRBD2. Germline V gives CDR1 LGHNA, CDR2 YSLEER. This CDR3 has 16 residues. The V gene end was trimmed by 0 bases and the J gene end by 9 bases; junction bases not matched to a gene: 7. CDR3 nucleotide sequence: TGCGCCAGCAGCCAAGAGGGAGTAACTAGCGGGGGGGCCCAGTACTTC. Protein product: CASSQEGVTSGGAQYF.

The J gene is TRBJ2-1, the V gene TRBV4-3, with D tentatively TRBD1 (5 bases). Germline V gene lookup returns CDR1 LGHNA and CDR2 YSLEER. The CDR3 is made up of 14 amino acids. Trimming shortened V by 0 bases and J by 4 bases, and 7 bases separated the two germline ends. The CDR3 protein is CASSQEGQYNEQFF. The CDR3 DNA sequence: TGCGCCAGCAGCCAAGAGGGGCAGTACAATGAGCAGTTCTTC.

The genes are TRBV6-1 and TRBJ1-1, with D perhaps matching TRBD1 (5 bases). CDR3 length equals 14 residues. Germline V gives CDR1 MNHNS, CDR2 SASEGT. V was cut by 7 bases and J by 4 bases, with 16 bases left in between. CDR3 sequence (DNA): TGTGCCAGCATCCCCCGTCTCGGGGGCACTGAAGCTTTCTTT. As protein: CASIPRLGGTEAFF.

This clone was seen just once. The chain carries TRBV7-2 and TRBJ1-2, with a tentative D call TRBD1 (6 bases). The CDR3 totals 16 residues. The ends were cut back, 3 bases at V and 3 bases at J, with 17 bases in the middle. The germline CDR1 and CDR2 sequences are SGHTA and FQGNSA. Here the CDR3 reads CASSLGGSGVDYGYTF. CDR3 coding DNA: TGTGCCAGCAGCTTGGGAGGGTCAGGGGTCGACTATGGCTACACCTTC.

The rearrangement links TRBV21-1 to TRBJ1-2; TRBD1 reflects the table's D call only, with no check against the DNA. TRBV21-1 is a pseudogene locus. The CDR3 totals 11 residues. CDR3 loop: CASSDTYGYTF. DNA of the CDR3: TGTGCCAGCAGCGACACTTATGGCTACACCTTC.

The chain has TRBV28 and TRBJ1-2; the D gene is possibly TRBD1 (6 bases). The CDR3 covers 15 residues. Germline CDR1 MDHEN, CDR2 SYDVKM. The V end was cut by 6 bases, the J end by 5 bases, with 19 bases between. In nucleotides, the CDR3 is TGTGCCAGCAGAAAAACAGGGATTGTCGAGTATGGCTACACCTTC. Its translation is CASRKTGIVEYGYTF.

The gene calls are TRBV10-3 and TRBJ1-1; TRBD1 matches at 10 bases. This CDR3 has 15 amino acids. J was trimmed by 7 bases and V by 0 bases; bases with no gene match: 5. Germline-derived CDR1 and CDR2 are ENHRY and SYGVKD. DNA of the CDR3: TGTGCCATCAGTGAGTCGGGGGGACAGGGGTATGAAGCTTTCTTT. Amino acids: CAISESGGQGYEAFF.

CDR3 region: CASSRGTGEGYEQYF. DNA of the CDR3: TGTGCCAGCAGCCGTGGGACAGGGGAGGGCTACGAGCAGTACTTC. The rearrangement uses TRBV6-5 and TRBJ2-7, with 10 nucleotides matching TRBD1. The germline V gene encodes CDR1 MNHEY and CDR2 SVGAGI. This CDR3 contains 15 residues. The trim removed 6 bases at V and 3 bases at J, leaving 8 bases unmatched.

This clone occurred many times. CDR3 amino acids: CASSLEGSNQPQHF. The CDR3 bases are TGCGCCAGCAGCCTCGAGGGTAGCAATCAGCCCCAGCATTTT. The V and J genes are TRBV4-1 and TRBJ1-5, with D unclear. V dropped 4 bases and J dropped 0 bases, with 7 bases sitting between them. This CDR3 has 14 residues. CDR1 and CDR2 from the germline V gene are MGHRA and YSYEKL.